The 32 T cell receptor beta chains listed next were all sequenced from one sample in a study of blood T cell repertoires in COVID-19. Measured with immunoSEQ multiplex PCR; TCRdb has only the in-frame clones, and not every one. Of under 200,000 clones listed, roughly 80% are singletons. Sequenced sample: peripheral blood. These receptors were taken from a human donor in a cohort sampled during active COVID-19.

This sequence joins TRBV19 and TRBJ1-1, with a weak D call TRBD1 (5 bases). Germline V CDR1 and CDR2: LNHDA, SQIVND (reference sequence). Trimming took 3 bases from V and 1 from J, leaving 12 bases between them. The CDR3 is 15 residues long. CDR3 protein: CASSIPTAPNTEAFF. As DNA, the CDR3 is TGTGCCAGTAGTATTCCGACAGCACCGAACACTGAAGCTTTCTTT.

DNA for the CDR3: TGTGCCAGCAGCTTGAGGCAGGCTACAAGGGGCTACACCTTC. Protein: CASSLRQATRGYTF. V is TRBV5-4 and J is TRBJ1-2; D ambiguous. Germline assignment: CDR1 SGHNT and CDR2 YYREEE (reference sequence). This CDR3 is 14 amino acids long. V was trimmed by 1 base and J by 8 bases, leaving 15 bases between them.

The chain has TRBV6-5 and TRBJ1-5; tentatively, D is TRBD1 (6 bases). The CDR3 loop spans 14 amino acids. V was shortened by 10 bases and J by 0 bases, with 13 bases between the two germline ends. In germline, CDR1 is MNHEY, CDR2 SVGAGI. The CDR3 sequence is CANRGQTSNQPQHF. CDR3 DNA sequence: TGTGCCAACCGGGGACAAACTAGCAATCAGCCCCAGCATTTT.

The CDR3 DNA follows: TGTGCCAGTAGGCAAACAGGGTCGAACACTGAAGCTTTCTTT. Translating it yields CASRQTGSNTEAFF. The V and J genes are TRBV19 and TRBJ1-1, with D tentatively TRBD1 (6 bases). Germline V lookup: CDR1 LNHDA, CDR2 SQIVND (reference sequence). With 6 bases removed from V and 1 base from J, the gap between germline ends came to 12 bases. There are 14 residues in the CDR3.

This clone has only a few counts. This sequence joins TRBV3-1 (or the pseudogene TRBV3-2) and TRBJ2-2; 7 nucleotides align to TRBD2. Germline CDR1 LGHDT, CDR2 YNNKEL (reference sequence). CDR3 length equals 15 residues. Losses at the gene ends were 4 bases for V and 1 base for J; bases not matched to a gene: 3. CDR3 nucleotides: TGTGCCAGCAGCCCGACTAGCCAGAACACCGGGGAGCTGTTTTTT. This encodes CASSPTSQNTGELFF.

The chain has TRBV7-9 and TRBJ2-5; TRBD1 might be the D (5 bases). This CDR3 has 13 residues. The V end was cut by 7 bases, the J end by 3 bases, with 12 bases between. Germline V gives CDR1 SEHNR, CDR2 FQNEAQ (reference sequence). In DNA form, the CDR3 reads TGTGCCAGCACGCAGGGTATAGAAGAGACCCAGTACTTC. As protein: CASTQGIEETQYF.

The chain has TRBV6-2 or TRBV6-3 and TRBJ2-4; TRBD2 matches 10 bases. V shed 0 bases, J shed 14 bases, and the junction held 4 bases outside the gene matches. The germline gives CDR1 MNHEY, CDR2 SVGEGT. The CDR3 length is 13 residues. CDR3 region: CASSYSRGLAEYF. The CDR3 nucleotides read TGTGCCAGCAGTTACTCGAGAGGACTAGCGGAGTACTTC.

The chain joins TRBV28 to TRBJ1-1; D is uncertain. The V and J ends lost 3 bases and 0 bases respectively, with 2 bases between them. The CDR3 loop spans 12 amino acids. CDR1 and CDR2 (germline): MDHEN, SYDVKM. CDR3 bases: TGTGCCAGCAGTTTTATGAACACTGAAGCTTTCTTT. Protein product: CASSFMNTEAFF. Variable domain in full (rest from reference TRBV28 and TRBJ1-1): DVKVTQSSRYLVKRTGEKVFLECVQDMDHENMFWYRQDPGLGLRLIYFSYDVKMKEKGDIPEGYSVSREKKERFSLILESASTNQTSMYLCASSFMNTEAFFGQGTRLTVV.

The chain carries TRBV25-1 and TRBJ2-7; 7 bases are shared with TRBD2. The CDR3 covers 15 residues. Germline V CDR1 and CDR2: MGHDK, SYGVNS. After removal of 5 bases from V and 4 bases from J, the junction contained 11 bases not matched to a gene. DNA of the CDR3: TGTGCCAGCAGTCCCCACGGACTAGGAATTTACGAGCAGTACTTC. Translating it yields CASSPHGLGIYEQYF.

The chain has TRBV12-3 or TRBV12-4 and TRBJ1-3; D uncertain. This CDR3 is 12 amino acids long. Trimming stripped 4 bases from V and 10 bases from J, with 11 bases between. The CDR3: CASSSPSGTIYF. The CDR3 DNA is TGTGCCAGCAGTTCACCTTCGGGGACCATATATTTT.

The genes are TRBV27 and TRBJ1-2; D ambiguous. The CDR3 contains 14 residues. CDR1 MNHEY and CDR2 SMNVEV come from the germline V gene (reference sequence). V was shortened by 2 bases and J by 4 bases, with 11 bases between the two germline ends. Written as DNA, the CDR3 is TGTGCCAGCAGTTTAATGCCCACTGTCTATGGCTACACCTTC. It specifies CASSLMPTVYGYTF.

The chain links TRBV27 to TRBJ2-7; D possibly corresponds to TRBD2 (6 bases). Looked up from germline, CDR1 is MNHEY and CDR2 is SMNVEV (reference sequence). CDR3 length: 13 amino acids. V was cut by 5 bases and J by 7 bases, with 15 bases left in between. Here the CDR3 DNA reads TGTGCCAGCAGTGAAGCGGGCCCTAGGGAGCAGTACTTC. It is translated as CASSEAGPREQYF.

The chain joins TRBV19 to TRBJ2-3, with 7 bases matching TRBD2. CDR1 is LNHDA, CDR2 SQIVND, per germline (reference sequence). This CDR3 is 15 amino acids long. The ends lost 10 bases at V and 5 bases at J; junction bases unmatched: 15. The CDR3 loop is CATTREGGIGDTQYF. CDR3 in DNA: TGTGCCACTACGAGGGAGGGAGGGATAGGAGATACGCAGTATTTT. The whole variable domain, filled in from reference TRBV19 and TRBJ2-3, reads DGGITQSPKYLFRKEGQNVTLSCEQNLNHDAMYWYRQDPGQGLRLIYYSQIVNDFQKGDIAEGYSVSREKKESFPLTVTSAQKNPTAFYLCATTREGGIGDTQYFGPGTRLTVL.

This clone was detected only once. This chain links TRBV3-1 (or the pseudogene TRBV3-2) with TRBJ1-3, with D perhaps matching TRBD1 (5 bases). Germline V gene lookup returns CDR1 LGHDT and CDR2 YNNKEL (reference sequence). V lost 2 bases and J lost 0, with 11 bases in between. There are 16 residues in the CDR3. The CDR3: CASSQHRPSSGNTIYF. The DNA for the CDR3 is TGTGCCAGCAGCCAACACAGGCCGAGCTCTGGAAACACCATATATTTT.

The V gene is TRBV21-1, the J gene TRBJ2-1; the DNA was not compared with TRBD2, the D call given in the table. TRBV21-1 is a pseudogene segment. The CDR3 totals 15 residues. CDR3 sequence reads: CASSNGHTGNNEQFF. CDR3 nucleotide sequence: TGTGCCAGCAGCAATGGCCATACGGGGAACAATGAGCAGTTCTTC.

The chain couples TRBV2 to TRBJ2-1; 13 bases map to TRBD2. The CDR3 sequence is 15 residues long. After removal of 3 bases from V and 9 bases from J, the junction contained 5 bases not matched to a gene. In germline, CDR1 is SNHLY, CDR2 FYNNEI. CDR3 nucleotides: TGTGCCAGCAGTGAGGGACTAGCGGGATACGGTGAGCAGTTCTTC. Translating it yields CASSEGLAGYGEQFF.

This chain uses TRBV5-1 with TRBJ2-7; TRBD2 matches at 8 bases. The trim removed 4 bases at V and 0 bases at J, leaving 12 bases unmatched. This CDR3 has 17 amino acids. Germline assignment: CDR1 SGHRS and CDR2 YFSETQ. The CDR3 bases are TGCGCCAGCAGCCCTCTGGCCTCGGGAGGGAGCTCCTACGAGCAGTACTTC. It encodes CASSPLASGGSSYEQYF. The full variable domain, in which reference TRBV5-1 and TRBJ2-7 provide the parts outside the CDR3, is KAGVTQTPRYLIKTRGQQVTLSCSPISGHRSVSWYQQTPGQGLQFLFEYFSETQRNKGNFPGRFSGRQFSNSRSEMNVSTLELGDSALYLCASSPLASGGSSYEQYFGPGTRLTVT.

V usage is TRBV5-1 and J usage is TRBJ2-5; 8 nucleotides align to TRBD2. V dropped 6 bases and J dropped 5; count of bases not matched to a gene: 9. The CDR3 loop spans 14 amino acids. Germline V lookup: CDR1 SGHRS, CDR2 YFSETQ. CDR3 region: CASTPGTSRETQYF. The DNA of the CDR3 is TGCGCCAGCACCCCAGGGACTAGTCGGGAGACCCAGTACTTC.

The rearrangement joins TRBV7-9 to TRBJ2-5; D is possibly TRBD2 (7 bases). The CDR3 totals 14 residues. V dropped 1 base and J dropped 5 bases, with 11 bases sitting between them. Per germline, CDR1 SEHNR and CDR2 FQNEAQ (reference sequence). The chain's CDR3 is CASSLGGGYETQYF. DNA for the CDR3: TGTGCCAGCAGCTTAGGGGGGGGCTATGAGACCCAGTACTTC.

The V call is TRBV3-1 (or the pseudogene TRBV3-2), the J call TRBJ2-1; the match to TRBD2 covers 12 bases. V dropped 1 base and J dropped 4; count of bases not matched to a gene: 5. This CDR3 has 17 residues. Germline-derived CDR1 and CDR2 are LGHDT and YNNKEL (reference sequence). The DNA for the CDR3 is TGTGCCAGCAGCCAAGGAACTAGCGGGGGGTCTTACAATGAGCAGTTCTTC. It is translated as CASSQGTSGGSYNEQFF.

V is TRBV10-2 and J is TRBJ2-7, with 11 bases lining up with TRBD2. This CDR3 has 13 residues. The V gene's germline CDR1 is WSHSY and CDR2 SAAADI. J was trimmed by 3 bases and V by 10 bases; bases with no gene match: 5. CDR3 loop: CATRLAGIYEQYF. Here the CDR3 DNA reads TGCGCCACTCGACTAGCGGGGATCTACGAGCAGTACTTC.

The chain uses TRBV2 and TRBJ2-5, with TRBD2 identical over 14 bases. Losses at the gene ends were 4 bases for V and 1 base for J; bases not matched to a gene: 2. The germline gives CDR1 SNHLY, CDR2 FYNNEI. The CDR3 length is 16 residues. CDR3 sequence reads: CASSGLAGGIQETQYF. CDR3 in DNA: TGTGCCAGCAGTGGACTAGCGGGGGGGATCCAAGAGACCCAGTACTTC.

Regarding this clone: This probably arose from a read error, given a far larger clone one base away. This chain connects TRBV5-5 to TRBJ2-2, with TRBD1 matching 7 bases. Germline trimming cut 4 bases from V and 1 base from J; bases unmatched to any gene: 1. CDR3 length: 14 residues. Germline V lookup: CDR1 SGHKS, CDR2 YYEKEE (reference sequence). The CDR3 is CASSRTGNTGELFF. Here the CDR3 DNA reads TGTGCCAGCAGCCGGACAGGGAACACCGGGGAGCTGTTTTTT.

The chain joins TRBV5-8 to TRBJ1-1; D is uncertain. CDR3 length: 14 amino acids. Deletions cut 0 bases from V and 1 base from J, with 7 bases between. CDR1 and CDR2 (germline): SGHTS, YDEGEE. CDR3 region: CASSLVRGNTEAFF. DNA of the CDR3: TGTGCCAGCAGCTTGGTTCGGGGGAACACTGAAGCTTTCTTT.

This chain joins TRBV29-1 and TRBJ2-7; 7 nucleotides line up with TRBD2. Germline loops: CDR1 SQVTM, CDR2 ANQGSEA. The CDR3 sequence is 12 residues long. V was clipped by 3 bases and J by 5 bases; unmatched bases: 4. The CDR3 loop is CSVEGGGNEQYF. CDR3 coding DNA: TGCAGCGTTGAGGGGGGGGGAAACGAGCAGTACTTC.

About this clone: The same CDR3 also results from other DNA sequences found in this sample. The J gene is TRBJ2-7, the V gene TRBV18; D ambiguous. The germline CDR1 and CDR2 sequences are KGHSH and LQKENI. V lost 0 bases to trimming and J lost 1 base, with 7 bases between them. The CDR3 has 14 amino acids. CDR3: CASSPPSRSYEQYF. The DNA for the CDR3 is TGTGCCAGCTCACCACCCTCCAGGTCCTACGAGCAGTACTTC. The variable domain in full, completed from reference TRBV18 and TRBJ2-7, reads NAGVMQNPRHLVRRRGQEARLRCSPMKGHSHVYWYRQLPEEGLKFMVYLQKENIIDESGMPKERFSAEFPKEGPSILRIQQVVRGDSAAYFCASSPPSRSYEQYFGPGTRLTVT.

The chain combines TRBV10-3 with TRBJ1-1; D might be TRBD1 (5 bases). Trimming shortened V by 3 bases and J by 1 base, and 9 bases separated the two germline ends. Germline V gives CDR1 ENHRY, CDR2 SYGVKD. The CDR3 has 14 amino acids. CDR3: CAISDREGNTEAFF. In DNA, the CDR3 is TGTGCCATCAGTGACAGGGAAGGGAACACTGAAGCTTTCTTT.

V and J are TRBV19 and TRBJ2-3; D not resolved. The CDR3 sequence is 11 residues long. Trimming removed 5 bases from V and 5 bases from J, with 5 bases in between. CDR1 LNHDA and CDR2 SQIVND come from the germline V gene (reference sequence). The CDR3, as DNA: TGTGCCAGTAGTTCCAGAGATACGCAGTATTTT. It codes for CASSSRDTQYF.

This sequence joins TRBV23-1 and TRBJ2-7; 9 bases agree with TRBD1. TRBV23-1 carries the ORF label, with uncertain function. This CDR3 has 16 residues. After removal of 4 bases from V and 2 bases from J, the junction contained 9 bases not matched to a gene. As DNA, the CDR3 is TGCGCCAGCAGTCGCGAGGGACAGGGTGAAACCTACGAGCAGTACTTC. As protein: CASSREGQGETYEQYF.

The chain combines TRBV6-2 or TRBV6-3 with TRBJ2-7; 7 bases are a match to TRBD1. The junction had 5 bases not matched to a gene; V was cut back by 6 bases and J by 0 bases. Germline values: CDR1 MNHEY, CDR2 SVGEGT. CDR3 size: 14 residues. CDR3 region: CASSRDSASYEQYF. The CDR3 DNA follows: TGTGCCAGCAGCAGGGACAGCGCCTCCTACGAGCAGTACTTC.

The chain is built from TRBV18 and TRBJ1-1; D is unresolved. The germline CDR1 and CDR2 sequences are KGHSH and LQKENI. The CDR3 has 15 amino acids. Trimming removed 3 bases at V and 1 base at J, with 12 bases between. The CDR3 DNA reads TGTGCCAGCTCACCGTATCAGTTAAAGAACACTGAAGCTTTCTTT. Translating it yields CASSPYQLKNTEAFF.

The chain recombines TRBV5-4 with TRBJ1-3; 7 bases are shared with TRBD1. The V gene's germline CDR1 is SGHNT and CDR2 YYREEE (reference sequence). The CDR3 is 13 amino acids. Trimming cost V 3 bases and J 8 bases; bases outside gene matches: 5. Here the CDR3 DNA reads TGTGCCAGCAGCTACGACAGGGATTACACCATATATTTT. This translates into CASSYDRDYTIYF.